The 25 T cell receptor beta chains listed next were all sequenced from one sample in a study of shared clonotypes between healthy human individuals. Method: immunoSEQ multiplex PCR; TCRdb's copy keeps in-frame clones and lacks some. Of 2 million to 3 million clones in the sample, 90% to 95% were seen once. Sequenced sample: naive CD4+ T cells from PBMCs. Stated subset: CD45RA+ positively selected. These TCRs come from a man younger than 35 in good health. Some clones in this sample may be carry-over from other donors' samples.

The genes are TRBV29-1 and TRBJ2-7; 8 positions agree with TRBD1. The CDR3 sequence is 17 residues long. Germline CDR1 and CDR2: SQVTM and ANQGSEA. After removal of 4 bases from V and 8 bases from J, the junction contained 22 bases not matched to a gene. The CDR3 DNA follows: TGCAGCGTTGTGAGGCGGACAGGGTTCAATGGGTCTTGGAAGCAGTACTTC. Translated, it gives CSVVRRTGFNGSWKQYF.

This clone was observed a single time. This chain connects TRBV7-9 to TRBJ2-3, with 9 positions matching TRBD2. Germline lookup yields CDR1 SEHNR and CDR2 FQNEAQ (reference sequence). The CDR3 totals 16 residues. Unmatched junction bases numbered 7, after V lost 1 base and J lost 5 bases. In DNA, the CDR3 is TGTGCCAGCAGCTTAGTGGGGCGGGAGGGCCAAGATACGCAGTATTTT. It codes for CASSLVGREGQDTQYF. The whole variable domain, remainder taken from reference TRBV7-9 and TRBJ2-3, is DTGVSQNPRHKITKRGQNVTFRCDPISEHNRLYWYRQTLGQGPEFLTYFQNEAQLEKSRLLSDRFSAERPKGSFSTLEIQRTEQGDSAMYLCASSLVGREGQDTQYFGPGTRLTVL.

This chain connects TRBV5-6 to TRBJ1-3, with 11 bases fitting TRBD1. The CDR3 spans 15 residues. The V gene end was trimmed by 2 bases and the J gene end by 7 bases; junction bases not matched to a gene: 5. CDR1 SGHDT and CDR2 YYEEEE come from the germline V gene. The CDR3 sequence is CASSFRTGGRNTIYF. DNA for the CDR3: TGTGCCAGCAGCTTCCGGACAGGGGGCCGCAACACCATATATTTT.

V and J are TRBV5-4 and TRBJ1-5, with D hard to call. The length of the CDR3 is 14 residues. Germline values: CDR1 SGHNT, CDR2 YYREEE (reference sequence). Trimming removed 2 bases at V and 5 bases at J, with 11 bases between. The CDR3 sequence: CASSLLPADQPQHF. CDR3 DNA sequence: TGTGCCAGCAGCTTACTACCCGCTGATCAGCCCCAGCATTTT.

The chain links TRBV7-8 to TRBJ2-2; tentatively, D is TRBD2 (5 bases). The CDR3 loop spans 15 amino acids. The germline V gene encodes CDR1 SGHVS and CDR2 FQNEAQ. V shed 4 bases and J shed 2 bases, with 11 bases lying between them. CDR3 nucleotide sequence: TGTGCCAGCAGCTGGAGAGGGTCCAACACCGGGGAGCTGTTTTTT. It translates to CASSWRGSNTGELFF.

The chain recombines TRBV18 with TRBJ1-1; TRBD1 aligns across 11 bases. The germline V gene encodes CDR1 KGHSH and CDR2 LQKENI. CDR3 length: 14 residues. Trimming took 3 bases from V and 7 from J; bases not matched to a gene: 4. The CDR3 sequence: CASSPDRGRVEAFF. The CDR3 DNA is TGTGCCAGCTCACCGGACAGGGGGCGGGTTGAAGCTTTCTTT.

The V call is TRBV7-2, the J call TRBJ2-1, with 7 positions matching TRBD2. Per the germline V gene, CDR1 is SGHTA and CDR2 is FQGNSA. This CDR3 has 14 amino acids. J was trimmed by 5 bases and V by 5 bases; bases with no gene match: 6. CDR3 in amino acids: CASSQSGINNEQFF. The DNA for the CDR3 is TGTGCCAGCAGCCAGAGCGGGATAAACAATGAGCAGTTCTTC.

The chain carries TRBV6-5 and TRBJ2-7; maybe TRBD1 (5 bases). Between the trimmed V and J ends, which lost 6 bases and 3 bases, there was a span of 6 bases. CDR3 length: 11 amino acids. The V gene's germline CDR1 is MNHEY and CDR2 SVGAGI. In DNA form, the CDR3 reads TGTGCCAGCAGACAGGTCTACGAGCAGTACTTC. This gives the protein CASRQVYEQYF.

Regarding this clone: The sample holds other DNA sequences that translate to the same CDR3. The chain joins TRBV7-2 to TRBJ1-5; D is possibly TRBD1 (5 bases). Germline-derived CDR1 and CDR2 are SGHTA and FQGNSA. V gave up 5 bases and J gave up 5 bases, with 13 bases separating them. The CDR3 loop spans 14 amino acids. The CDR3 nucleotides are TGTGCCAGCAGCCCCCGGGGCGGGGATCAGCCCCAGCATTTT. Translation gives CASSPRGGDQPQHF.

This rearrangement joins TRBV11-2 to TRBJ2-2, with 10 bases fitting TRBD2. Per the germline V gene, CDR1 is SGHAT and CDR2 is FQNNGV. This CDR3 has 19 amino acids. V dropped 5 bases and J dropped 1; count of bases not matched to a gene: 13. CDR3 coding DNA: TGTGCCAGCAGCCACCTGTCGGGTAGCGGGAGGAGGAACACCGGGGAGCTGTTTTTT. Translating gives CASSHLSGSGRRNTGELFF.

CDR3 loop: CASRGGRHEQYF. Written as DNA, the CDR3 is TGTGCCAGCAGGGGAGGGCGGCACGAGCAGTACTTC. The rearrangement joins TRBV6-5 to TRBJ2-5, with 7 nucleotides matching TRBD2. Near its end, the DNA agrees better with TRBJ2-7, so the J call may be wrong. The germline CDR1 and CDR2 sequences are MNHEY and SVGAGI. This CDR3 has 12 amino acids.

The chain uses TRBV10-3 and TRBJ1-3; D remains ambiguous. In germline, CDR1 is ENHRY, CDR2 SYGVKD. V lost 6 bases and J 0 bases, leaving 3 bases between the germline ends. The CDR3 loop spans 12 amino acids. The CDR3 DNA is TGTGCCATCAGGGCCTCTGGAAACACCATATATTTT. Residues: CAIRASGNTIYF.

The CDR3: CASSRPGRRQETQYF. Here the CDR3 DNA reads TGTGCCAGCAGCCGACCGGGCCGCCGCCAAGAGACCCAGTACTTC. The rearrangement links TRBV7-9 to TRBJ2-5; no clear D. The ends were cut back, 5 bases at V and 1 base at J, with 14 bases in the middle. This CDR3 spans 15 amino acids. Germline V gene data show CDR1 as SEHNR and CDR2 as FQNEAQ (reference sequence).

Here the CDR3 reads CASSRDFSGNTIYF. DNA for the CDR3: TGTGCCAGCAGCCGGGACTTCTCTGGAAACACCATATATTTT. The genes are TRBV7-6 and TRBJ1-3, with D perhaps matching TRBD1 (5 bases). Trimming cost V 5 bases and J 0 bases, with 8 bases left between them. Germline V gene lookup returns CDR1 SGHVS and CDR2 FNYEAQ. This CDR3 is 14 amino acids long.

CDR3 amino acids: CATRASTLNTGELFF. CDR3 sequence (DNA): TGTGCCACCAGAGCGAGTACCCTGAACACCGGGGAGCTGTTTTTT. V is TRBV15 and J is TRBJ2-2; D unresolved. Trimming took 6 bases from V and 1 from J, leaving 12 bases between them. This CDR3 contains 15 residues. The V gene's germline CDR1 is LNHNV and CDR2 YYDKDF (reference sequence).

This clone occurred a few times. The CDR3 DNA is TGTGCCAGCAGCCACCGAGGGAGGGGTGGGGGCACTGAAGCTTTCTTT. This sequence encodes CASSHRGRGGGTEAFF. The V and J genes are TRBV14 and TRBJ1-1, with a tentative D call TRBD1 (5 bases). Germline CDR1 reads SGHDN; CDR2 reads FVKESK. V was trimmed by 3 bases and J by 4 bases, leaving 18 bases between them. The CDR3 has 16 amino acids.

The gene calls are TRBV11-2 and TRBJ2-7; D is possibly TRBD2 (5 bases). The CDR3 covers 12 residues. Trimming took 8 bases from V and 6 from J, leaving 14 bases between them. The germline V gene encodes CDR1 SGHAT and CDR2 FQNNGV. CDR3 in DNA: TGTGCCAGCCGATTACCGGCGGGCGAGCAGTACTTC. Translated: CASRLPAGEQYF.

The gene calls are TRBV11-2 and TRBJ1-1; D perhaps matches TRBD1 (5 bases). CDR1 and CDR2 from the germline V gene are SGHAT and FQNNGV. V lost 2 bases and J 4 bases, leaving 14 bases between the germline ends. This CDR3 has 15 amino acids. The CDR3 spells CASSLIGGGRTEAFF. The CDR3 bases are TGTGCCAGCAGCTTAATTGGTGGGGGTCGCACTGAAGCTTTCTTT.

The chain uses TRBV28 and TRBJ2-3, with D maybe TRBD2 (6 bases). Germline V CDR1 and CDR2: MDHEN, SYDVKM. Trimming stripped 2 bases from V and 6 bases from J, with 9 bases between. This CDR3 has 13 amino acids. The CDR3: CASSLGAGDTQYF. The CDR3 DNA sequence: TGTGCCAGCAGTTTAGGTGCGGGGGATACGCAGTATTTT.

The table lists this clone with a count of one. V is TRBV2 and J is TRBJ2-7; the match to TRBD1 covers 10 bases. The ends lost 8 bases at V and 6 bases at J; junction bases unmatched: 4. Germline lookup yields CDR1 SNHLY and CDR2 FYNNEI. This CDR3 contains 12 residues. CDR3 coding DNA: TGTGCCAGCTACCGGGACAGGGGCGAGCAGTACTTC. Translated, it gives CASYRDRGEQYF.

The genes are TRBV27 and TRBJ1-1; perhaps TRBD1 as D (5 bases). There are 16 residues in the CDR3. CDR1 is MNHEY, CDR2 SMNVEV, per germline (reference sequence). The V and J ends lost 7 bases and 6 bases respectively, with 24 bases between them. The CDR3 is CASTTAGTLGRAEAFF. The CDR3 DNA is TGTGCCAGCACTACGGCGGGGACCTTAGGTAGGGCTGAAGCTTTCTTT.

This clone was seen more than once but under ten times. This chain's CDR3 is CASTLGQGGNQPQHF. The CDR3 coding sequence is TGTGCCAGCACCCTAGGACAGGGGGGCAATCAGCCCCAGCATTTT. The rearrangement links TRBV6-1 to TRBJ1-5; 10 positions agree with TRBD1. J gave up 2 bases and V 7 bases, and 5 bases lay outside the gene matches. The CDR3 spans 15 residues. Germline assignment: CDR1 MNHNS and CDR2 SASEGT.

The CDR3 here is CASRRDIAGNTIYF. CDR3 DNA: TGTGCCAGCAGGCGGGACATAGCTGGAAACACCATATATTTT. The J gene is TRBJ1-3, the V gene TRBV11-2; weak D call: TRBD1 (6 bases). CDR1 is SGHAT and CDR2 is FQNNGV in the germline V gene. The V and J ends lost 6 bases and 2 bases respectively, with 11 bases between them. CDR3 size: 14 residues.

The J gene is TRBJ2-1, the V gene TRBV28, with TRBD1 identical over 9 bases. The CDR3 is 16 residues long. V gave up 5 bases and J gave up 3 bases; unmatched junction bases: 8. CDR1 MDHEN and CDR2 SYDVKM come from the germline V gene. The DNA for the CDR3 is TGTGCCAGCAGTGCACCGGGACAGGGTTTCTACAATGAGCAGTTCTTC. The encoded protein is CASSAPGQGFYNEQFF.

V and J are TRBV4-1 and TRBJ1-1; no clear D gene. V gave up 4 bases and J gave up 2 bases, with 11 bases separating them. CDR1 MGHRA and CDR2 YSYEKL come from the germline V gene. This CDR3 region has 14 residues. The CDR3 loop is CASSRYSGNTEAFF. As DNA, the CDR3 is TGCGCCAGCAGCCGCTACTCGGGAAACACTGAAGCTTTCTTT.